This T cell receptor beta chain is from a study of cytomegalovirus exposure and HLA in healthy donors. Researchers ran the PCR with 60 Vbeta and 13 Jbeta primers. TCRdb's copy holds only in-frame clones and misses some; the assay was immunoSEQ multiplex PCR. This sample's table has about 96,000 clones. The V and J ends lost 5 bases and 4 bases respectively, with 8 bases between them. The CDR3 covers 12 residues. In germline, CDR1 is SGHTA, CDR2 FQGNSA. This chain links TRBV7-2 with TRBJ1-2, with a weak D call TRBD1 (5 bases). The specimen was PBMCs. The clonotype comes from a woman aged 25 to 39 in good health and CMV-seronegative. This chain's CDR3 is CASSDQGYGYTF. The CDR3, as DNA: TGTGCCAGCAGCGATCAGGGCTATGGCTACACCTTC.